These 32 T cell receptor beta chains originate from one sample sequenced in a study of cytomegalovirus exposure and HLA in healthy donors. The primer mix had 60 Vbeta and 13 Jbeta primers. Profiling relied on immunoSEQ multiplex PCR, and the TCRdb table lists in-frame clones only, not all of them. In the table there are hundreds of thousands of clones, around 65% of which are singletons. The source material was PBMCs. The receptors here all came from a female donor in good health and CMV-seronegative.

This clone was counted between two and nine times. V is TRBV5-1 and J is TRBJ1-5; perhaps TRBD1 as D (6 bases). The CDR3 is made up of 16 amino acids. The V gene lost 0 bases and the J gene lost 4 bases, with 14 bases spanning the gap. From germline, CDR1 is SGHRS and CDR2 YFSETQ. The CDR3 reads CASSLGLTGGNQPQHF. CDR3 coding DNA: TGCGCCAGCAGCTTGGGGCTGACAGGCGGGAATCAGCCCCAGCATTTT.

This sequence joins TRBV28 and TRBJ2-7, with D tentatively TRBD2 (5 bases). The ends were cut back, 4 bases at V and 1 base at J, with 14 bases in the middle. Germline values: CDR1 MDHEN, CDR2 SYDVKM. The CDR3 sequence is 15 residues long. CDR3 amino acids: CASSWASTVSYEQYF. DNA for the CDR3: TGTGCCAGCAGTTGGGCTAGCACAGTATCCTACGAGCAGTACTTC.

The V and J genes are TRBV10-3 and TRBJ2-7; TRBD2 matches at 10 bases. CDR3 length: 14 amino acids. J lost 5 bases, V lost 5 bases, and 6 bases had no gene match. The germline gives CDR1 ENHRY, CDR2 SYGVKD. The DNA of the CDR3 is TGTGCCATCAGTTCAAGCGGGAGGGTCAACGAGCAGTACTTC. It translates to CAISSSGRVNEQYF.

A few counts support this clone. This sequence joins TRBV9 and TRBJ1-4; D ambiguous. The germline gives CDR1 SGDLS, CDR2 YYNGEE. This CDR3 region has 13 residues. V was trimmed by 4 bases and J by 8 bases, leaving 12 bases between them. The CDR3 sequence: CASSTDVKEKLFF. CDR3 DNA: TGTGCCAGCAGCACAGACGTGAAGGAAAAACTGTTTTTT.

This chain links TRBV7-9 with TRBJ2-7, with a tentative D call TRBD1 (5 bases). Germline-derived CDR1 and CDR2 are SEHNR and FQNEAQ (reference sequence). This CDR3 has 14 residues. V shed 3 bases and J shed 2 bases, with 11 bases lying between them. The CDR3 is CASSFGPGTYEQYF. The CDR3 nucleotides read TGTGCCAGCAGCTTCGGCCCAGGGACCTACGAGCAGTACTTC.

V and J are TRBV5-1 and TRBJ2-7; D is possibly TRBD1 (5 bases). The CDR3 extends over 13 amino acids. Germline V gene data show CDR1 as SGHRS and CDR2 as YFSETQ. V was shortened by 4 bases and J by 3 bases, with 11 bases between the two germline ends. CDR3 protein: CASSNQGGYEQYF. The CDR3 DNA reads as TGCGCCAGCAGCAACCAGGGTGGCTACGAGCAGTACTTC.

This chain uses TRBV5-1 with TRBJ1-3; tentative D call: TRBD1 (6 bases). In germline, CDR1 is SGHRS, CDR2 YFSETQ. Trimming pared 0 bases from V and 4 bases from J, leaving 14 bases between. CDR3 length: 16 residues. Here the CDR3 reads CASSLVTGTVGNTIYF. The CDR3 coding sequence is TGCGCCAGCAGCTTGGTAACAGGGACGGTGGGAAACACCATATATTTT.

The chain couples TRBV7-6 to TRBJ2-7; TRBD1 aligns across 7 bases. The germline gives CDR1 SGHVS, CDR2 FNYEAQ. Trimming removed 9 bases from V and 3 bases from J; junction bases left unmatched: 17. The CDR3 has 16 residues. The CDR3 DNA sequence: TGTGCCAGAAAGCTTAGTCCTAGACAGGGCGACTACGAGCAGTACTTC. Its protein product is CARKLSPRQGDYEQYF. The full variable domain, in which reference TRBV7-6 and TRBJ2-7 provide the parts outside the CDR3, is GAGVSQSPRYKVTKRGQDVALRCDPISGHVSLYWYRQALGQGPEFLTYFNYEAQQDKSGLPNDRFSAERPEGSISTLTIQRTEQRDSAMYRCARKLSPRQGDYEQYFGPGTRLTVT.

The genes are TRBV6-6 and TRBJ2-1, with D uncertain. With 0 bases removed from V and 5 bases from J, the gap between germline ends came to 11 bases. The CDR3 contains 15 residues. In germline, CDR1 is MNHNY, CDR2 SVGAGI (reference sequence). CDR3 coding DNA: TGTGCCAGCAGTTACTCGTTGAACCAGAACAATGAGCAGTTCTTC. It translates to CASSYSLNQNNEQFF.

V and J are TRBV6-1 and TRBJ2-7; 7 bases fit TRBD2. This CDR3 spans 13 amino acids. J was trimmed by 3 bases and V by 6 bases; bases with no gene match: 5. Germline V gene sequence: CDR1 MNHNS, CDR2 SASEGT. CDR3 residues: CASRPGTNYEQYF. Here the CDR3 DNA reads TGTGCCAGCAGACCCGGGACTAACTACGAGCAGTACTTC.

The rearrangement links TRBV28 to TRBJ1-1; possible D gene TRBD1, 6 bases. Germline-derived CDR1 and CDR2 are MDHEN and SYDVKM. This CDR3 has 14 residues. Between the trimmed V and J ends, which lost 3 bases and 4 bases, there was a span of 12 bases. The CDR3 coding sequence is TGTGCCAGCAGTTTCCAGGGGCCCTCCACTGAAGCTTTCTTT. Translated, it gives CASSFQGPSTEAFF.

This clone was observed a few times. The V and J genes are TRBV7-2 and TRBJ2-2; 8 nucleotides match TRBD1. With 5 bases clipped from V and 7 bases from J, the junction kept 9 bases outside the gene matches. Germline values: CDR1 SGHTA, CDR2 FQGNSA. This CDR3 contains 15 residues. The CDR3, as DNA: TGTGCCAGCAGCATCAGGACAGGGAGTGACGGGGAGCTGTTTTTT. It codes for CASSIRTGSDGELFF.

This chain connects TRBV23-1 to TRBJ1-1, with 8 bases that match TRBD1. TRBV23-1 is recorded as an ORF, its role being uncertain. The CDR3 has 14 residues. Trimming removed 4 bases from V and 4 bases from J; junction bases left unmatched: 5. CDR3 protein: CASSLPGGTTEAFF. CDR3 sequence (DNA): TGCGCCAGCAGTCTTCCAGGGGGCACCACTGAAGCTTTCTTT.

This clone was seen a single time. Sequence at one end of the junction differs from germline and may be a read error. V gene TRBV28 combines with J gene TRBJ2-1; TRBD2 matches 13 bases. The germline V gene has CDR1 MDHEN and CDR2 SYDVKM. CDR3 length: 11 residues. CDR3: CASGGLAGFVF. The CDR3 bases are TGTGCCAGCGGGGGACTAGCGGGATTCGTCTTC.

The chain has TRBV28 and TRBJ1-6; 7 nucleotides align to TRBD1. Per the germline V gene, CDR1 is MDHEN and CDR2 is SYDVKM. The CDR3 is 14 residues long. J lost 10 bases, V lost 4 bases, and 7 bases had no gene match. The CDR3 coding sequence is TGTGCCAGCAGTTCCCAGGGGGTTCAATCACCCCTCCACTTT. Amino acids: CASSSQGVQSPLHF.

The chain recombines TRBV5-1 with TRBJ2-5; 11 nucleotides align to TRBD2. This CDR3 is built from 15 residues. The V and J ends lost 5 bases and 2 bases, in that order; junction bases with no gene match: 5. Germline-derived CDR1 and CDR2 are SGHRS and YFSETQ. The CDR3, as DNA: TGCGCCAGCAGATTAGCGGGAGGGTCACAAGAGACCCAGTACTTC. It specifies CASRLAGGSQETQYF.

CDR3 loop: CASSQDSAGGTDTQYF. The CDR3 nucleotides read TGTGCCAGCAGCCAAGATTCAGCGGGAGGAACAGATACGCAGTATTTT. V gene TRBV4-2 combines with J gene TRBJ2-3; 9 nucleotides match TRBD2. The CDR3 consists of 16 residues. Trimming at V came to 0 bases and at J to 3 bases, leaving 4 bases not matched to a gene. The germline gives CDR1 LGHNA, CDR2 YNFKEQ.

The genes are TRBV9 and TRBJ1-1, with TRBD1 as a possible D gene (6 bases). This CDR3 has 14 amino acids. The V gene lost 0 bases and the J gene lost 5 bases, with 11 bases spanning the gap. The V gene's germline CDR1 is SGDLS and CDR2 YYNGEE. CDR3 DNA sequence: TGTGCCAGCAGCGTAGACAGGGAAGGAACTGAAGCTTTCTTT. Protein sequence: CASSVDREGTEAFF.

V and J are TRBV5-6 and TRBJ2-7; 7 bases match TRBD1. V was pared by 4 bases and J by 5 bases, with 6 bases of the junction left unmatched. Germline V gene data show CDR1 as SGHDT and CDR2 as YYEEEE. CDR3 length equals 13 residues. Here the CDR3 reads CASSPETGNEQYF. The CDR3 coding sequence is TGTGCCAGCAGCCCCGAGACAGGGAACGAGCAGTACTTC.

The chain carries TRBV9 and TRBJ1-2; no definite D call. Trimming took 0 bases from V and 3 from J, leaving 12 bases between them. CDR1 and CDR2 (germline): SGDLS, YYNGEE. The CDR3 is 15 residues long. For the CDR3, the DNA is TGTGCCAGCAGCGTAGCTAGCAGGCCCGACTATGGCTACACCTTC. Protein sequence: CASSVASRPDYGYTF.

The chain links TRBV5-1 to TRBJ2-5; 15 bases are shared with TRBD2. Unmatched junction bases numbered 8, after V lost 6 bases and J lost 5 bases. Germline CDR1 reads SGHRS; CDR2 reads YFSETQ. The CDR3 runs 16 residues. CDR3 sequence: CASIGTSGRSDETQYF. DNA for the CDR3: TGCGCCAGCATCGGGACTAGCGGGAGGAGTGACGAGACCCAGTACTTC.

V is TRBV25-1 and J is TRBJ2-7, with TRBD1 matching 9 bases. The ends lost 5 bases at V and 1 base at J; junction bases unmatched: 6. The germline V gene encodes CDR1 MGHDK and CDR2 SYGVNS. The CDR3 is 15 residues long. The CDR3 DNA reads TGTGCCAGCAGTAAATGGGGACAGGGTTCCTACGAGCAGTACTTC. Its protein product is CASSKWGQGSYEQYF.

This clone has just one count. This chain uses TRBV5-4 with TRBJ2-3; 12 nucleotides agree with TRBD2. The J segment lost 4 bases and the V segment lost 2 bases, leaving 8 bases of the junction unmatched. The CDR3 extends over 17 amino acids. The germline V gene encodes CDR1 SGHNT and CDR2 YYREEE (reference sequence). The CDR3 loop reads CASSFSSGRAGADTQYF. In DNA, the CDR3 is TGTGCCAGCAGCTTCTCTAGCGGGAGGGCCGGGGCAGATACGCAGTATTTT. Using reference TRBV5-4 and TRBJ2-3 for the parts outside the CDR3, the full variable domain is ETGVTQSPTHLIKTRGQQVTLRCSSQSGHNTVSWYQQALGQGPQFIFQYYREEENGRGNFPPRFSGLQFPNYSSELNVNALELDDSALYLCASSFSSGRAGADTQYFGPGTRLTVL.

The genes are TRBV6-1 and TRBJ1-4; D unresolved. Germline values: CDR1 MNHNS, CDR2 SASEGT. The V end was cut by 6 bases, the J end by 4 bases, with 12 bases between. The CDR3 has 14 residues. The CDR3 region is CASSPATRNEKLFF. Here the CDR3 DNA reads TGTGCCAGCAGCCCCGCGACACGTAATGAAAAACTGTTTTTT.

Only a few counts were recorded for this clone. V and J are TRBV2 and TRBJ1-5, with TRBD1 matching 9 bases. V was pared by 5 bases and J by 5 bases, with 7 bases of the junction left unmatched. Germline CDR1 is SNHLY and CDR2 is FYNNEI. CDR3 size: 15 residues. CDR3 loop: CASSSGTGSYQPQHF. The CDR3 DNA follows: TGTGCCAGCAGTTCCGGGACAGGGTCCTATCAGCCCCAGCATTTT.

The rearrangement uses TRBV18 and TRBJ2-3, with a tentative D call TRBD1 (5 bases). The CDR3 covers 13 residues. The ends were cut back, 0 bases at V and 6 bases at J, with 7 bases in the middle. Germline V gives CDR1 KGHSH, CDR2 LQKENI. The CDR3 region has the DNA TGTGCCAGCTCACCACCGGGGCGGGATACGCAGTATTTT. This translates into CASSPPGRDTQYF.

The chain combines TRBV6-8 with TRBJ2-7; the match to TRBD1 covers 9 bases. The CDR3 has 14 residues. Looked up from germline, CDR1 is MNHGY and CDR2 is SAAAGT. J was trimmed by 6 bases and V by 2 bases; bases with no gene match: 5. CDR3: CASSYGDRASEQYF. CDR3 in DNA: TGTGCCAGCAGTTACGGGGACAGGGCGAGCGAGCAGTACTTC.

This chain connects TRBV6-5 to TRBJ2-7; 8 positions agree with TRBD1. Germline V gives CDR1 MNHEY, CDR2 SVGAGI. CDR3 length equals 14 residues. The V gene end was trimmed by 2 bases and the J gene end by 4 bases; junction bases not matched to a gene: 4. The CDR3 nucleotides are TGTGCCAGCAGTTACCACAGGGGGGTTTACGAGCAGTACTTC. It translates to CASSYHRGVYEQYF.

The gene calls are TRBV5-1 and TRBJ1-3, with a tentative D call TRBD1 (6 bases). In germline, CDR1 is SGHRS, CDR2 YFSETQ. V was shortened by 0 bases and J by 2 bases, with 9 bases between the two germline ends. The CDR3 consists of 15 residues. DNA of the CDR3: TGCGCCAGCAGCTTGGACGCAGGGGCTGGAAACACCATATATTTT. This gives the protein CASSLDAGAGNTIYF.

There are a few counts of this clone. The CDR3 DNA reads TGTGCCTGGATTAGTCATTATGGCTACACCTTC. Protein: CAWISHYGYTF. The chain carries TRBV30 and TRBJ1-2, with D unresolved. Deletions cut 4 bases from V and 5 bases from J, with 8 bases between. This CDR3 comprises 11 residues. Germline loops: CDR1 GTSNPN, CDR2 SVGIG (reference sequence).

This chain connects TRBV28 to TRBJ1-4; TRBD1 might be the D (5 bases). The length of the CDR3 is 13 residues. Trimming left V 8 bases short and J 8 bases short, with 15 bases between. Germline CDR1 and CDR2: MDHEN and SYDVKM. The CDR3 DNA reads TGTGCCAGCCTCGGGCGGGGCTGGGAAAAACTGTTTTTT. This codes for CASLGRGWEKLFF.

The chain carries TRBV11-3 and TRBJ2-1; TRBD2 matches 15 bases. The ends lost 4 bases at V and 8 bases at J; junction bases unmatched: 3. From germline, CDR1 is SGHNT and CDR2 YENEEA. There are 15 residues in the CDR3. Here the CDR3 DNA reads TGTGCCAGCAGCTCCGGGACTAGCGGGAGGTATGAGCAGTTCTTC. It yields the protein CASSSGTSGRYEQFF.